Described below is a single T cell receptor beta chain sequence and its context. Its matching antigen is unknown. This entry belongs to a study of T cell responses to AZD1222 COVID-19 vaccine. Broader study findings: Only six or seven AZD1222 recipients were seropositive at baseline.

The assay was immunoSEQ multiplex PCR, and TCRdb's table has in-frame clones only and misses some. The repertoire holds 20,000 to 30,000 clones, with about 88% as singletons. This CDR3 comprises 15 residues. Trimming took 3 bases from V and 9 from J; bases not matched to a gene: 13. Germline V gives CDR1 SGHNT, CDR2 YYREEE (reference sequence). V gene TRBV5-4 combines with J gene TRBJ1-2, with 8 bases lining up with TRBD1. The TCR was taken from an adult who received the AZD1222 COVID-19 vaccine. The specimen comprised peripheral blood, sampled 28 days after the second AZD1222 dose. The CDR3 region is CASSSGDRGLNRYTF. The CDR3, as DNA: TGTGCCAGCAGCTCGGGCGACAGGGGCTTGAATCGCTACACCTTC. The whole variable domain, filled in from reference TRBV5-4 and TRBJ1-2, reads ETGVTQSPTHLIKTRGQQVTLRCSSQSGHNTVSWYQQALGQGPQFIFQYYREEENGRGNFPPRFSGLQFPNYSSELNVNALELDDSALYLCASSSGDRGLNRYTFGSGTRLTVV.